One TCR beta chain is described in this entry. This sample was included in a study of OX40 agonist ivuxolimab in advanced cancers. TCRdb's table, derived via immunoSEQ multiplex PCR, lists solely in-frame clones and lacks some. Of about 61,000 clones in the sample, 82% were seen once. The CDR3 runs to 14 residues. Germline-derived CDR1 and CDR2 are MNHNY and SVGAGI (reference sequence). The V end lost 6 bases, the J end lost 3 bases, and 12 bases lay between the germline ends. The rearrangement uses TRBV6-6 and TRBJ2-1, with D possibly TRBD1 on 7 matching bases. The receptor's source is an adult with an advanced solid tumor such as melanoma, head and neck, liver or kidney cancer. Sequencing used CD4+ or CD8+ T cells sorted from blood, obtained in a trial of the OX40 agonist ivuxolimab. The CDR3 region has the DNA TGTGCCAGCAGGCGGGACAGAAACTACAATGAGCAGTTCTTC. Translating it yields CASRRDRNYNEQFF.